What follows describes a single TCR beta chain. This CDR3 has 16 amino acids. Germline V CDR1 and CDR2: ENHRY, SYGVKD. The V and J ends lost 6 bases and 3 bases respectively, with 19 bases between them. This sample stems from a study of OX40 agonist ivuxolimab in advanced cancers. Profiling relied on immunoSEQ multiplex PCR, and the TCRdb table lists in-frame clones only, not all of them. The table records 60,000 to 95,000 clones, around 83% of them present only once. The sample here was CD4+ or CD8+ T cells sorted from blood, taken in a trial of the OX40 agonist ivuxolimab. The V call is TRBV10-3, the J call TRBJ2-3; the D gene is possibly TRBD2 (6 bases). The receptor was isolated from an adult with an advanced solid tumor such as melanoma, head and neck, liver or kidney cancer. Here the CDR3 reads CAIRNRVGSTTDTQYF. The CDR3, as DNA: TGTGCCATCAGGAATAGAGTCGGGAGTACTACAGATACGCAGTATTTT.